This TCR beta chain was documented in a study of T cell responses to AZD1222 COVID-19 vaccine. Clones were read by immunoSEQ multiplex PCR, and TCRdb kept only the in-frame ones, dropping some. The sample lists some 200,000 clones, approximately 89% seen once, with around 3.7% in the top ten. Germline-derived CDR1 and CDR2 are SGHAT and FQNNGV. The CDR3 has 16 residues. J gave up 3 bases and V 5 bases, and 9 bases lay outside the gene matches. The receptor's source is an adult who received the AZD1222 COVID-19 vaccine. This sequence joins TRBV11-2 and TRBJ2-1; 8 bases are a match to TRBD2. Specimen: peripheral blood, collected 28 days after the second AZD1222 dose. In nucleotides, the CDR3 is TGTGCCAGCAGCGGAACCGGGACTAGTAGCTACAATGAGCAGTTCTTC. This sequence encodes CASSGTGTSSYNEQFF.